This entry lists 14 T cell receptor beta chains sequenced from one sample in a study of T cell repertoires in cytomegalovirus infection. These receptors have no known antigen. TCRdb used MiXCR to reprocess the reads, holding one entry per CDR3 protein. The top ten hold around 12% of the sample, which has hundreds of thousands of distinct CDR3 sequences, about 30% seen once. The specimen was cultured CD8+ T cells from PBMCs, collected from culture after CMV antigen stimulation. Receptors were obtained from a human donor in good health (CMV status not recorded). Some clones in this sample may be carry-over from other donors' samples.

Here the CDR3 reads CASSPVMEIALSSYEQYF. CDR3 DNA sequence: TGTGCCAGCAGTCCCGTAATGGAGATAGCGCTTTCCTCCTACGAGCAGTACTTC. The chain is built from TRBV28 and TRBJ2-7, with D possibly being TRBD2 (5 bases). Germline assignment: CDR1 MDHEN and CDR2 SYDVKM. The CDR3 is made up of 18 amino acids. Trimming took off 5 bases at V and 0 bases at J, with 23 bases between the two ends.

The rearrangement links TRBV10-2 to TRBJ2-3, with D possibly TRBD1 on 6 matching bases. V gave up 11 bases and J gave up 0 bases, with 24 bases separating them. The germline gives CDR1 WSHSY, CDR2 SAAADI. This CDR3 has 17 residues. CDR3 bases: TGCGCCCGATCGTACCTCACGACAGGCTCTAGCACAGATACGCAGTATTTT. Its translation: CARSYLTTGSSTDTQYF.

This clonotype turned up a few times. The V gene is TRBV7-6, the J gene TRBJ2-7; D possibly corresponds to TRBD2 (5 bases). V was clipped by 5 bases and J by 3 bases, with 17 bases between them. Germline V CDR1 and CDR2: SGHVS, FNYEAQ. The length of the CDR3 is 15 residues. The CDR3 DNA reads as TGTGCCAGCAGCCCAGGAGTTGGAGGAGGCTACGAGCAGTACTTC. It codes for CASSPGVGGGYEQYF.

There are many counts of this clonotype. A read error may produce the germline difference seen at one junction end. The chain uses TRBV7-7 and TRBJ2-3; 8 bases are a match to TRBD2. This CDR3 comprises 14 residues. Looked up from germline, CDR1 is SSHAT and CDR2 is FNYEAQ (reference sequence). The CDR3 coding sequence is TGTGCTAGCAGCTTAGCGGGGTCTGCAGATACGCAGTATTTT. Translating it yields CASSLAGSADTQYF.

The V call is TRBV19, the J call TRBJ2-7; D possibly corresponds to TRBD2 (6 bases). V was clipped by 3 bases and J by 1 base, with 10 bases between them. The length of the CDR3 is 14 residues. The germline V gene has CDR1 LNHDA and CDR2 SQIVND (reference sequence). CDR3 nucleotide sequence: TGTGCCAGTAGTATTACGGGGGTTTCCTACGAGCAGTACTTC. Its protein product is CASSITGVSYEQYF.

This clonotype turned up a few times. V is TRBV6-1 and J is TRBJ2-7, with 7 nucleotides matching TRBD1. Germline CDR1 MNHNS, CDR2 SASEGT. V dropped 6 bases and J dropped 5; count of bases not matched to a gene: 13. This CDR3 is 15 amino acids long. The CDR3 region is CASSQRQGPPHEQYV. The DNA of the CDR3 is TGTGCCAGCAGCCAGAGACAGGGACCCCCCCACGAGCAGTACGTC.

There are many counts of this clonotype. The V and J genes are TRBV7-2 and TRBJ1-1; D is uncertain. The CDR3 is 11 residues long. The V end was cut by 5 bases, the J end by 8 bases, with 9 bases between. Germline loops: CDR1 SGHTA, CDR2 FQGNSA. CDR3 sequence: CASSHREEAFF. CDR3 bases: TGTGCCAGCAGCCACCGGGAGGAAGCTTTCTTT.

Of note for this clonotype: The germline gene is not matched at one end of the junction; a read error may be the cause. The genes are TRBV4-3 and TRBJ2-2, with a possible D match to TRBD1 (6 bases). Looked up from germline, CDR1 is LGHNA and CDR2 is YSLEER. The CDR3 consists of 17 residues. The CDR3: CAGSQDWLGAATGELFF. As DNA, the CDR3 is TGCGCCGGCAGCCAAGATTGGTTGGGGGCCGCTACAGGGGAGCTGTTTTTT.

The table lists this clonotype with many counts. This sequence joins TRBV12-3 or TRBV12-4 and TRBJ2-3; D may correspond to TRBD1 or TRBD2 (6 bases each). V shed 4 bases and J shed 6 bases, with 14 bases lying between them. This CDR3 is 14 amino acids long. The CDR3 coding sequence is TGTGCCAGCAGTTGGACAGTGGAGGGGGATACGCAGTATTTT. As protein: CASSWTVEGDTQYF.

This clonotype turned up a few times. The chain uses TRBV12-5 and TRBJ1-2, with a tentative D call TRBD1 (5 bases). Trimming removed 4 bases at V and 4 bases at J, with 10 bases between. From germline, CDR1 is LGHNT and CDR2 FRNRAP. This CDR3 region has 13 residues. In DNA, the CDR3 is TGTGCTAGTGGTTCTGGACATACCTATGGCTACACCTTC. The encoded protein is CASGSGHTYGYTF.

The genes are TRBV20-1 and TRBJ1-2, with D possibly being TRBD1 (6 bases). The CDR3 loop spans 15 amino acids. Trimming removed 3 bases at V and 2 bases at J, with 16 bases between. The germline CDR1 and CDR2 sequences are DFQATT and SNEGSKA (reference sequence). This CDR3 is CSARDTGTLNYGYTF. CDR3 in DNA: TGCAGTGCTAGGGATACCGGGACACTCAACTATGGCTACACCTTC.

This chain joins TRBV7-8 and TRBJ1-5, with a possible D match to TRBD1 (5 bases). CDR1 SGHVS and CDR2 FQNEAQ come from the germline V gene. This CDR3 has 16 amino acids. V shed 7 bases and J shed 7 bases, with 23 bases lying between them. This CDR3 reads CASTSWARTGGQPQHF. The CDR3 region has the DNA TGTGCCAGCACCTCATGGGCCCGAACAGGAGGGCAGCCCCAGCATTTT.

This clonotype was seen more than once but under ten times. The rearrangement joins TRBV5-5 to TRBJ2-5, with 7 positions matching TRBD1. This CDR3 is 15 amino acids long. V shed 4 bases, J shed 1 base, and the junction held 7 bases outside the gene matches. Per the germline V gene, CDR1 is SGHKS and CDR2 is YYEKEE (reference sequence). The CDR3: CASSQGQALQETQYF. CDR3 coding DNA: TGTGCCAGCAGCCAAGGACAGGCTCTCCAAGAGACCCAGTACTTC.

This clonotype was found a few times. The CDR3 spells CASSQDLHRGSGANVLTF. The CDR3 DNA is TGTGCCAGCAGCCAAGATTTGCACAGGGGCTCTGGGGCCAACGTCCTGACTTTC. V is TRBV14 and J is TRBJ2-6; 7 nucleotides line up with TRBD1. The CDR3 is 18 amino acids. The germline V gene encodes CDR1 SGHDN and CDR2 FVKESK. With V trimmed by 0 bases and J by 0 bases, 5 bases remained unmatched.